A selection of T cell receptor beta chains follows, all from one sample in a study of blood T cell repertoires in COVID-19. Here immunoSEQ multiplex PCR was the method, and the copy in TCRdb shows in-frame clones only, minus some. Counted here are around 450,000 clones, roughly 90% occurring once; the ten biggest clones make up about 0.65%. The sequencing input was PBMCs or T cells enriched from blood (not recorded which). These TCRs come from a woman younger than 35 who had recovered from COVID-19. Both conserved end residues are trimmed from each CDR3. Part of the rows lack a size; the others show once, few, many or a class for expanded clones.

ASSAGQTNTEAF | TRBJ1-1 | . | 12 | TRBV5-1
ASSPGTAQPQH | TRBJ1-5 | . | 11 | TRBV5-1
ASSPGDRGSGNTIY | TRBJ1-3 | once | 14 | TRBV7-2
ASSQVGGGEAF | TRBJ1-1 | . | 11 | TRBV3-1/TRBV3-2
ASSLSLQGPYGYT | TRBJ1-2 | . | 13 | TRBV27
SVNTPRAGGYT | TRBJ1-2 | . | 11 | TRBV29-1
ASSPRHRSDEQF | TRBJ2-1 | . | 12 | TRBV18
ATTPRDRIFYEQY | TRBJ2-7 | . | 13 | TRBV24-1
AWSSRGGTSPLH | TRBJ1-6 | . | 12 | TRBV30
ASSQGAGGTNNEQF | TRBJ2-1 | once | 14 | TRBV3-1/TRBV3-2
AISEGQGGEDTQY | TRBJ2-3 | . | 13 | TRBV10-3
ASSRGAEYGYT | TRBJ1-2 | once | 11 | TRBV2
ASRARANYGYT | TRBJ1-2 | . | 11 | TRBV27
ASSQEPLAGGVNEQF | TRBJ2-1 | . | 15 | TRBV3-1/TRBV3-2
ASSLAGVWTVPNYGYT | TRBJ1-2 | . | 16 | TRBV5-1
ASSLSTGDYGYT | TRBJ1-2 | . | 12 | TRBV18
AWSDADRDSEKLF | TRBJ1-4 | once | 13 | TRBV30
ASSQVGPTYEQY | TRBJ2-7 | . | 12 | TRBV4-1
ASSLDGRGGYVGQY | TRBJ2-3 | . | 14 | TRBV7-6
ASSQDAREQY | TRBJ2-7 | . | 10 | TRBV3-1/TRBV3-2
ASRRTITGVGQPQH | TRBJ1-5 | . | 14 | TRBV9
ASSLVGQGRETQY | TRBJ2-5 | . | 13 | TRBV5-1
ASSQEGTGEIINEQF | TRBJ2-1 | . | 15 | TRBV4-1
ASSSQREQETQY | TRBJ2-5 | . | 12 | TRBV5-4
ASSGVTGGEAF | TRBJ1-1 | . | 11 | TRBV19
ASSGKAGYPLGYT | TRBJ1-2 | . | 13 | TRBV2
SGQGAEAF | TRBJ1-1 | . | 8 | TRBV29-1
ASSFWQGETQY | TRBJ2-5 | . | 11 | TRBV7-2
ASTQSRLGTGDNQPQH | TRBJ1-5 | . | 16 | TRBV28
ASSPVPGTGSNEQF | TRBJ2-1 | . | 14 | TRBV7-3
ASSSRQGDSPLH | TRBJ1-6 | . | 12 | TRBV7-9
ASSQVGTDTEAF | TRBJ1-1 | . | 12 | TRBV3-1/TRBV3-2
ATSDEQGYGYT | TRBJ1-2 | . | 11 | TRBV24-1
ASSSGSTQGAGETQY | TRBJ2-5 | . | 15 | TRBV5-1
ASSDWGGNTEAF | TRBJ1-1 | . | 12 | TRBV2
ASSQESGIKQF | TRBJ2-1 | . | 11 | TRBV3-1/TRBV3-2
ATRATGIRNTEAF | TRBJ1-1 | . | 13 | TRBV24-1
SVDDRNTEAF | TRBJ1-1 | . | 10 | TRBV29-1
ASSLDQDRVYSYT | TRBJ1-2 | . | 13 | TRBV11-2
ATSREEGLQGLPGNTIY | TRBJ1-3 | . | 17 | TRBV15
ASSLGRDSQGEKLF | TRBJ1-4 | . | 14 | TRBV5-8
ASSERGNQPQH | TRBJ1-5 | . | 11 | TRBV10-1
ASSPGDGYT | TRBJ1-2 | . | 9 | TRBV5-1
ASSQSGTSRPEQF | TRBJ2-1 | . | 13 | TRBV3-1/TRBV3-2
ASSEGGNQPQH | TRBJ1-5 | . | 11 | TRBV6-1
ASSQAGVGYT | TRBJ1-2 | . | 10 | TRBV3-1/TRBV3-2
ASSRRQGATGANVLT | TRBJ2-6 | . | 15 | TRBV2
ASSGRGQPIQY | TRBJ2-4 | . | 11 | TRBV27
ASSPRRGEVLETQY | TRBJ2-5 | . | 14 | TRBV4-1
ASSPGQWGTEAF | TRBJ1-1 | . | 12 | TRBV19
ASSTQGGAEAF | TRBJ1-1 | . | 11 | TRBV7-3
SVGPRDRAYEQY | TRBJ2-7 | . | 12 | TRBV29-1
ASSPIRDYADTQY | TRBJ2-3 | . | 13 | TRBV11-2
SASSPLVPEAF | TRBJ1-1 | . | 11 | TRBV20-1
SVERAGGTDTQY | TRBJ2-3 | . | 12 | TRBV29-1